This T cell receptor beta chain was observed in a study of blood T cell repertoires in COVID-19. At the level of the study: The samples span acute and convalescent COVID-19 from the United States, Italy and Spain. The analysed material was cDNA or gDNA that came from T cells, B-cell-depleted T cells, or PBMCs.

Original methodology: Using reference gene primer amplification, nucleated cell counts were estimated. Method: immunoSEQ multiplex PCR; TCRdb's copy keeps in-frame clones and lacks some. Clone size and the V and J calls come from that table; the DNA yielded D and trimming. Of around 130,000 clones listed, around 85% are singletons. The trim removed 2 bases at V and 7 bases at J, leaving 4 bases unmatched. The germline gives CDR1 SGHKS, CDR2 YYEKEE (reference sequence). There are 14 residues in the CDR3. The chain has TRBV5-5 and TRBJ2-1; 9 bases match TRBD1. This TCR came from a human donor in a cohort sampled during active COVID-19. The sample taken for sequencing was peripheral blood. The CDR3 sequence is CASSFKDRGNEQFF. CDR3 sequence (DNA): TGTGCCAGCAGCTTCAAGGACAGGGGAAATGAGCAGTTCTTC.